The 3 T cell receptor beta chains given below trace back to one sample, sequenced in a study of T cell responses to AZD1222 COVID-19 vaccine. Some clones are missing from TCRdb's copy, which holds only in-frame ones; the method was immunoSEQ multiplex PCR. The table has 100,000 to 150,000 clones, around nine tenths seen once. The sequenced sample was peripheral blood, obtained on day 0 of AZD1222 vaccination. These receptor sequences come from an adult in good health.

The V and J genes are TRBV7-2 and TRBJ2-7; D remains ambiguous. The CDR3 is 12 amino acids. V was clipped by 5 bases and J by 4 bases, with 9 bases between them. Germline V gene lookup returns CDR1 SGHTA and CDR2 FQGNSA. The DNA of the CDR3 is TGTGCCAGCAGCCTACAACGTTACGAGCAGTACTTC. Residues: CASSLQRYEQYF. Full variable domain (outside the CDR3, taken from reference TRBV7-2 and TRBJ2-7): GAGVSQSPSNKVTEKGKDVELRCDPISGHTALYWYRQSLGQGLEFLIYFQGNSAPDKSGLPSDRFSAERTGGSVSTLTIQRTQQEDSAVYLCASSLQRYEQYFGPGTRLTVT.

The chain uses TRBV5-8 and TRBJ1-2; D is possibly TRBD1 (6 bases). With 6 bases removed from V and 8 bases from J, the gap between germline ends came to 20 bases. In germline, CDR1 is SGHTS, CDR2 YDEGEE. The CDR3 contains 14 residues. The CDR3 sequence: CASTPFWGAYGYTF. CDR3 DNA: TGTGCCAGCACCCCATTTTGGGGGGCATACGGCTACACCTTC.

V and J are TRBV18 and TRBJ1-2, with a tentative D call TRBD1 (5 bases). This CDR3 region has 18 residues. The ends were cut back, 0 bases at V and 0 bases at J, with 17 bases in the middle. Germline CDR1 is KGHSH and CDR2 is LQKENI. CDR3 coding DNA: TGTGCCAGCTCACCACCGAGGGGACGGACCCCCACTAACTATGGCTACACCTTC. Translating it yields CASSPPRGRTPTNYGYTF.